This entry lists 10 T cell receptor beta chains sequenced from one sample in a study of shared clonotypes between healthy human individuals. Assay used: immunoSEQ multiplex PCR; TCRdb lists only in-frame clones, some missing. This table has 2 million to 3 million clones, 90% to 95% appearing once. The sample taken for sequencing was naive CD4+ T cells from PBMCs. Subset meaning: CD45RA+ positively selected. The receptors here all came from a man between 18 and 35 years old in good health. Some clones in this sample may be carry-over from other donors' samples.

The chain uses TRBV6-6 and TRBJ2-3; 11 bases are a match to TRBD1. CDR1 MNHNY and CDR2 SVGAGI come from the germline V gene (reference sequence). The junction had 3 bases not matched to a gene; V was cut back by 4 bases and J by 3 bases. CDR3 length: 15 residues. CDR3 nucleotides: TGTGCCAGCAGTTCCCGGGACAGGGGGACAGATACGCAGTATTTT. It encodes CASSSRDRGTDTQYF.

The chain uses TRBV4-3 and TRBJ2-2, with D hard to call. V was cut by 0 bases and J by 5 bases, with 25 bases left in between. CDR3 length equals 20 residues. The germline V gene encodes CDR1 LGHNA and CDR2 YSLEER. CDR3 protein: CASSQDSIRGSPVETGELFF. The CDR3 region has the DNA TGCGCCAGCAGCCAAGATAGTATAAGAGGCTCCCCCGTGGAGACCGGGGAGCTGTTTTTT.

The chain joins TRBV18 to TRBJ1-4; perhaps TRBD1 as D (6 bases). The germline V gene has CDR1 KGHSH and CDR2 LQKENI. Trimming left V 2 bases short and J 13 bases short, with 14 bases between. The CDR3 totals 13 residues. Written as DNA, the CDR3 is TGTGCCAGCTCACCAGCTCAGGGGTCACGACTGTTTTTT. It yields the protein CASSPAQGSRLFF.

Only one count was recorded for this clone. This rearrangement joins TRBV7-9 to TRBJ2-7, with 7 positions matching TRBD1. The CDR3 has 15 amino acids. Germline V CDR1 and CDR2: SEHNR, FQNEAQ (reference sequence). The V and J ends lost 5 bases and 4 bases, in that order; junction bases with no gene match: 11. The CDR3: CASSLTRDRLYEQYF. The CDR3 DNA follows: TGTGCCAGCAGCCTAACCAGGGACAGACTATACGAGCAGTACTTC.

The CDR3 DNA is TGTGCCTGGAGACCAGGTTCGGAGACCCAGTACTTC. Translated, it gives CAWRPGSETQYF. The chain combines TRBV30 with TRBJ2-5, with D uncertain. Per the germline V gene, CDR1 is GTSNPN and CDR2 is SVGIG (reference sequence). The CDR3 covers 12 residues. V lost 3 bases and J lost 5, with 10 bases in between.

The V call is TRBV5-6, the J call TRBJ1-1; D might be TRBD1 (6 bases). Germline CDR1 SGHDT, CDR2 YYEEEE. Deletions cut 0 bases from V and 4 bases from J, with 19 bases between. The CDR3 spans 17 residues. CDR3 DNA sequence: TGTGCCAGCAGCTTGGGCAGGGGATCCCTCTCGGTCACTGAAGCTTTCTTT. As protein: CASSLGRGSLSVTEAFF.

This chain links TRBV6-1 with TRBJ1-1, with a weak D call TRBD1 (6 bases). Germline loops: CDR1 MNHNS, CDR2 SASEGT. The CDR3 is 15 amino acids. Trimming removed 2 bases at V and 5 bases at J, with 15 bases between. The CDR3 reads CASSEPAGTSTEAFF. The CDR3 DNA is TGTGCCAGCAGTGAACCGGCGGGGACAAGTACTGAAGCTTTCTTT.

The V and J genes are TRBV6-6 and TRBJ2-5; 7 bases match TRBD1. There are 15 residues in the CDR3. J gave up 2 bases and V 5 bases, and 8 bases lay outside the gene matches. Germline CDR1 and CDR2: MNHNY and SVGAGI (reference sequence). The CDR3 sequence is CASSRDSRGQETQYF. Written as DNA, the CDR3 is TGTGCCAGCAGTCGGGACAGCCGTGGGCAAGAGACCCAGTACTTC.

The genes are TRBV7-9 and TRBJ1-1, with unresolved D. V lost 2 bases and J lost 0, with 7 bases in between. Germline assignment: CDR1 SEHNR and CDR2 FQNEAQ (reference sequence). This CDR3 contains 14 residues. The CDR3 spells CASSLSSMNTEAFF. CDR3 DNA sequence: TGTGCCAGCAGCTTATCCAGTATGAACACTGAAGCTTTCTTT.

The chain is built from TRBV7-9 and TRBJ2-5, with D possibly being TRBD1 (6 bases). V was cut by 4 bases and J by 1 base, with 13 bases left in between. CDR1 and CDR2 from the germline V gene are SEHNR and FQNEAQ (reference sequence). This CDR3 spans 15 amino acids. CDR3: CASSSGRDTQETQYF. The CDR3 DNA sequence: TGTGCCAGCAGCTCGGGCCGGGACACCCAAGAGACCCAGTACTTC.